This T cell receptor beta chain stems from a study of cytomegalovirus exposure and HLA in healthy donors. Study-wide findings and caveats: Most of the TCR beta V segments (in an earlier analysis) were productive either about 87% or about 30% of the time.

The study ran its PCR with 60 Vbeta and 13 Jbeta primers. In the authors' workflow: As a later analysis found, there were 80 million or so unique TCR beta chains, of which roughly 11 million were shared. TCRdb keeps only in-frame clones here, not all; method: immunoSEQ multiplex PCR. V, J and clone size were drawn from that table, and D and trimming were deduced from the DNA. The sample lists 150,000 to 200,000 clones, approximately 78% occurring once. As regards this clone: What it binds is not known. Compared with germline, one end of the junction differs, possibly owing to a read error.

CDR1 is SEHNR and CDR2 is FQNEAQ in the germline V gene (reference sequence). The CDR3 extends over 14 amino acids. V gene TRBV7-9 combines with J gene TRBJ1-4; a weak D match, TRBD1 (6 bases). The clonotype originates from a woman under 40 in good health and CMV-seropositive. Sequencing was carried out using PBMCs. The CDR3 DNA follows: TGTTCCAGCAGCTTCGGGACACGGAATGAAAAACTGTTTTTT. Amino acid sequence: CSSSFGTRNEKLFF.